This T cell receptor beta chain was identified in a study of monozygotic twins with inflammatory bowel disease. General study points: The existence of one strong signal or clonotype linked to IBD lacked support.

Addition of UMIs with a 6-nucleotide sample barcode was achieved by template switching. Each CDR3 protein gets one entry in TCRdb, which reprocessed the 5' RACE reads and gives no DNA. This specimen shows 400,000 or so distinct CDR3 sequences; the ten leading clones hold approximately 2.4%. Whole blood without T cell sorting served as the source of isolated total RNA. A note on this clonotype: Its antigen is still unknown.

The TCR comes from a human donor with ulcerative colitis or Crohn's disease, or a healthy co-twin of an affected twin (not recorded which). Sequenced material: blood.

The CDR3 sequence is CASSYSTPTMNTEAFF. This chain links TRBV6-5 with TRBJ1-1. The CDR3 runs 16 residues. Germline V gene data show CDR1 as MNHEY and CDR2 as SVGAGI.